This T cell receptor beta chain derives from a study of OX40 agonist ivuxolimab in advanced cancers. The wider study: Patients were infused with ivuxolimab every 2 weeks at 0.01 to 10 mg/kg. Study-wide findings and caveats: Mean expanded clone counts were higher in CD8+ than CD4+ T cells.

Trimming took off 2 bases at V and 6 bases at J, with 2 bases between the two ends. The CDR3 loop spans 12 amino acids. The germline gives CDR1 WNHNN, CDR2 SYGVQD (reference sequence). At baseline, cycle 4 day 1, and cycle 7 day 1, blood was sampled. The sample holds a few counts of this clone. Its matching antigen is unknown. The method was immunoSEQ multiplex PCR; TCRdb's version includes in-frame clones alone and lacks a portion of them. The sample lists more than 6,500 clones; approximately 71% were seen once. This rearrangement joins TRBV10-1 to TRBJ1-6; D is undetermined. The source of this sequence is an adult with an advanced solid tumor such as melanoma, head and neck, liver or kidney cancer. The specimen comprised CD4+ or CD8+ T cells sorted from blood, sampled in a trial of the OX40 agonist ivuxolimab. The DNA of the CDR3 is TGCGCCAGCAGTGAGGGTAATTCACCCCTCCACTTT. Its protein is CASSEGNSPLHF.